These T cell receptor beta chains were read from a single sample in a study of Ad26.COV2.S vaccination and SARS-CoV-2 variants. Measured with immunoSEQ multiplex PCR; TCRdb has only the in-frame clones, and not every one. The sample consists of over 400,000 clones, roughly 87% of them appearing once. The sequenced sample was peripheral blood, obtained in a trial of Ad26.COV2.S vaccine versus placebo. The receptors were sampled from a person between 18 and 65 years old who received the Ad26.COV2.S COVID-19 vaccine or a placebo. The CDR3 runs from the conserved cysteine through the conserved F or W. The D gene is left open where the match is weak. Size values are once, few and many counts, or a class for expanded clones, and some rows have none.

CDR3 protein: CASSLRGQGTDTQYF
CDR3 DNA: TGTGCCAGCAGTTTAAGAGGACAGGGCACAGATACGCAGTATTTT
clone size: -
V gene: TRBV28
CDR3 length: 15
D gene: TRBD1
J gene: TRBJ2-3

CDR3 protein: CASMSSGANVLTF
CDR3 DNA: TGTGCCAGCATGAGTTCTGGGGCCAACGTCCTGACTTTC
clone size: few
V gene: TRBV5-6
CDR3 length: 13
D gene: -
J gene: TRBJ2-6

CDR3 protein: CASTEGPVHEQYF
CDR3 DNA: TGTGCCAGCACGGAGGGCCCGGTTCACGAGCAGTACTTC
clone size: -
V gene: TRBV11-2
CDR3 length: 13
D gene: -
J gene: TRBJ2-7

CDR3 protein: CASSFQRDNEQFF
CDR3 DNA: TGTGCCAGCAGCTTCCAGCGGGACAATGAGCAGTTCTTC
clone size: -
V gene: TRBV7-3
CDR3 length: 13
D gene: -
J gene: TRBJ2-1

CDR3 protein: CASSTGETQYF
CDR3 DNA: TGTGCCAGCAGTACGGGGGAGACCCAGTACTTC
clone size: once
V gene: TRBV27
CDR3 length: 11
D gene: -
J gene: TRBJ2-5

CDR3 protein: CATSDRSQTTTDTQYF
CDR3 DNA: TGTGCCACCAGTGACCGATCACAAACCACCACAGATACGCAGTATTTT
clone size: once
V gene: TRBV24-1
CDR3 length: 16
D gene: -
J gene: TRBJ2-3

CDR3 protein: CASSSHEGSGRSGELFF
CDR3 DNA: TGTGCCAGCAGTTCGCACGAGGGTAGCGGGAGGTCCGGGGAGCTGTTTTTT
clone size: -
V gene: TRBV27
CDR3 length: 17
D gene: TRBD2
J gene: TRBJ2-2

CDR3 protein: CASSATGGFEAEQYF
CDR3 DNA: TGTGCCAGCAGCGCAACAGGGGGCTTCGAGGCCGAGCAGTACTTC
clone size: once
V gene: TRBV9
CDR3 length: 15
D gene: TRBD1
J gene: TRBJ2-7

CDR3 protein: CASRTTQGSRGETQYF
CDR3 DNA: TGCGCCAGCAGAACCACCCAGGGGTCGCGGGGGGAGACCCAGTACTTC
clone size: -
V gene: TRBV10-1
CDR3 length: 16
D gene: -
J gene: TRBJ2-5

CDR3 protein: CSARQGRSYEQYF
CDR3 DNA: TGCAGCGCCCGACAGGGGCGCTCCTACGAGCAGTACTTC
clone size: once
V gene: TRBV29-1
CDR3 length: 13
D gene: TRBD1
J gene: TRBJ2-7

CDR3 protein: CASSAPNKQGLDIQYF
CDR3 DNA: TGTGCCAGCAGTGCCCCAAATAAACAGGGGTTAGACATTCAGTACTTC
clone size: -
V gene: TRBV6-1
CDR3 length: 16
D gene: TRBD1
J gene: TRBJ2-4

CDR3 protein: CASSLKAFF
CDR3 DNA: TGTGCCAGCAGTTTAAAAGCTTTCTTT
clone size: -
V gene: TRBV27
CDR3 length: 9
D gene: -
J gene: TRBJ1-1

CDR3 protein: CASSLVLASDTQYF
CDR3 DNA: TGTGCCAGCAGCCTCGTCTTAGCTTCCGATACGCAGTATTTT
clone size: once
V gene: TRBV7-2
CDR3 length: 14
D gene: -
J gene: TRBJ2-3

CDR3 protein: CASSLGRLAVSYEQYF
CDR3 DNA: TGTGCCAGCAGTTTAGGCCGACTAGCGGTTAGCTACGAGCAGTACTTC
clone size: -
V gene: TRBV28
CDR3 length: 16
D gene: TRBD2
J gene: TRBJ2-7

CDR3 protein: CATQMGLAFNEQFF
CDR3 DNA: TGTGCCACCCAAATGGGGCTAGCTTTCAATGAGCAGTTCTTC
clone size: -
V gene: TRBV19
CDR3 length: 14
D gene: -
J gene: TRBJ2-1

CDR3 protein: CASSARGLASYNEQFF
CDR3 DNA: TGTGCCAGCAGCGCCCGTGGGCTAGCGAGCTACAATGAGCAGTTCTTC
clone size: -
V gene: TRBV11-2
CDR3 length: 16
D gene: -
J gene: TRBJ2-1

CDR3 protein: CASSLEGGEAEKLFF
CDR3 DNA: TGTGCCAGCAGCTTAGAAGGAGGGGAGGCTGAAAAACTGTTTTTT
clone size: -
V gene: TRBV7-2
CDR3 length: 15
D gene: -
J gene: TRBJ1-4

CDR3 protein: CATVPTEIQETQYF
CDR3 DNA: TGTGCCACGGTTCCGACAGAGATCCAAGAGACCCAGTACTTC
clone size: -
V gene: TRBV7-3
CDR3 length: 14
D gene: -
J gene: TRBJ2-5

CDR3 protein: CASSLWGGTGANVLTF
CDR3 DNA: TGTGCCAGCAGCCTCTGGGGGGGCACTGGGGCCAACGTCCTGACTTTC
clone size: -
V gene: TRBV11-2
CDR3 length: 16
D gene: -
J gene: TRBJ2-6

CDR3 protein: CARRGPSRGTTSYEQYF
CDR3 DNA: TGTGCCAGACGCGGACCCTCTCGCGGGACTACTTCCTACGAGCAGTACTTC
clone size: -
V gene: TRBV21-1
CDR3 length: 17
D gene: -
J gene: TRBJ2-7

CDR3 protein: CASSWGTGGAVNGYTF
CDR3 DNA: TGTGCCAGCAGCTGGGGGACAGGGGGCGCGGTTAATGGCTACACCTTC
clone size: few
V gene: TRBV5-5
CDR3 length: 16
D gene: TRBD1
J gene: TRBJ1-2

CDR3 protein: CASSSSSGAVQPQHF
CDR3 DNA: TGTGCCAGCAGCTCCTCTTCAGGGGCCGTTCAGCCCCAGCATTTT
clone size: -
V gene: TRBV7-9
CDR3 length: 15
D gene: -
J gene: TRBJ1-5

CDR3 protein: CASSSDHEQYF
CDR3 DNA: TGTGCCAGCAGCTCGGACCACGAGCAGTACTTC
clone size: -
V gene: TRBV7-2
CDR3 length: 11
D gene: -
J gene: TRBJ2-7

CDR3 protein: CASSPQGTSYEQYF
CDR3 DNA: TGTGCCAGCAGTCCACAGGGGACCTCCTACGAGCAGTACTTC
clone size: few
V gene: TRBV9
CDR3 length: 14
D gene: TRBD1
J gene: TRBJ2-7

CDR3 protein: CASSLEGLKGYTF
CDR3 DNA: TGCGCCAGCAGCCTGGAGGGGCTGAAAGGCTACACCTTC
clone size: -
V gene: TRBV5-1
CDR3 length: 13
D gene: -
J gene: TRBJ1-2

CDR3 protein: CSVAQLAGPGEQFF
CDR3 DNA: TGCAGCGTTGCACAACTAGCGGGGCCTGGTGAGCAGTTCTTC
clone size: -
V gene: TRBV29-1
CDR3 length: 14
D gene: TRBD2
J gene: TRBJ2-1

CDR3 protein: CASSDHGDTGELFF
CDR3 DNA: TGTGCCAGCAGCGACCACGGGGACACCGGGGAGCTGTTTTTT
clone size: -
V gene: TRBV27
CDR3 length: 14
D gene: -
J gene: TRBJ2-2

CDR3 protein: CASSVVGRRGEKLFF
CDR3 DNA: TGTGCCAGCAGCGTAGTCGGACGGCGGGGGGAAAAACTGTTTTTT
clone size: -
V gene: TRBV9
CDR3 length: 15
D gene: -
J gene: TRBJ1-4

CDR3 protein: CASSLRDGAYEQYF
CDR3 DNA: TGTGCCAGCAGCTTAAGGGACGGAGCCTACGAGCAGTACTTC
clone size: once
V gene: TRBV11-3
CDR3 length: 14
D gene: -
J gene: TRBJ2-7

CDR3 protein: CASSLALGGLYEQYF
CDR3 DNA: TGTGCCAGCAGCTTAGCCCTGGGGGGACTCTACGAGCAGTACTTC
clone size: -
V gene: TRBV7-6
CDR3 length: 15
D gene: -
J gene: TRBJ2-7

CDR3 protein: CAISESEGRYGYTF
CDR3 DNA: TGTGCCATCAGTGAGTCGGAGGGGCGCTATGGCTACACCTTC
clone size: once
V gene: TRBV10-3
CDR3 length: 14
D gene: -
J gene: TRBJ1-2

CDR3 protein: CASSPILTEETQYF
CDR3 DNA: TGTGCCAGCAGCCCTATCCTCACGGAAGAGACCCAGTACTTC
clone size: -
V gene: TRBV13
CDR3 length: 14
D gene: -
J gene: TRBJ2-5

CDR3 protein: CASSPGTSGKDEQFF
CDR3 DNA: TGTGCCAGCTCACCCGGGACTAGCGGGAAGGATGAGCAGTTCTTC
clone size: -
V gene: TRBV18
CDR3 length: 15
D gene: TRBD2
J gene: TRBJ2-1

CDR3 protein: CASSFSSSYEQYF
CDR3 DNA: TGTGCCAGCAGTTTCTCCAGCTCCTACGAGCAGTACTTC
clone size: -
V gene: TRBV12-3/TRBV12-4
CDR3 length: 13
D gene: -
J gene: TRBJ2-7

CDR3 protein: CAISESAGRWSTDTQYF
CDR3 DNA: TGTGCCATCAGTGAGTCGGCCGGGAGGTGGAGCACAGATACGCAGTATTTT
clone size: -
V gene: TRBV10-3
CDR3 length: 17
D gene: TRBD2
J gene: TRBJ2-3

CDR3 protein: CASSLRPDRPNYGYTF
CDR3 DNA: TGCGCCAGCAGCTTGAGGCCAGACCGGCCTAACTATGGCTACACCTTC
clone size: -
V gene: TRBV5-1
CDR3 length: 16
D gene: -
J gene: TRBJ1-2

CDR3 protein: CASSSPGLYKNIQYF
CDR3 DNA: TGTGCCAGCAGTTCCCCCGGCCTCTACAAAAACATTCAGTACTTC
clone size: -
V gene: TRBV27
CDR3 length: 15
D gene: -
J gene: TRBJ2-4

CDR3 protein: CASSLLDRGGYTF
CDR3 DNA: TGTGCCAGCAGTTTGCTAGACAGGGGGGGCTACACCTTC
clone size: -
V gene: TRBV28
CDR3 length: 13
D gene: TRBD1
J gene: TRBJ1-2

CDR3 protein: CASSRNNQPQHF
CDR3 DNA: TGTGCCAGCAGCAGAAATAATCAGCCCCAGCATTTT
clone size: -
V gene: TRBV28
CDR3 length: 12
D gene: -
J gene: TRBJ1-5

CDR3 protein: CASSDGPGQGLPDTQYF
CDR3 DNA: TGTGCCAGCAGCGATGGACCGGGACAGGGATTGCCAGATACGCAGTATTTT
clone size: -
V gene: TRBV7-9
CDR3 length: 17
D gene: TRBD1
J gene: TRBJ2-3

CDR3 protein: CAISESKGRKEKLFF
CDR3 DNA: TGTGCCATCAGTGAGTCGAAGGGGCGGAAAGAAAAACTGTTTTTT
clone size: -
V gene: TRBV10-3
CDR3 length: 15
D gene: -
J gene: TRBJ1-4

CDR3 protein: CASSEMGFGYSNQPQHF
CDR3 DNA: TGTGCCAGCAGTGAAATGGGGTTTGGCTATAGCAATCAGCCCCAGCATTTT
clone size: -
V gene: TRBV6-1
CDR3 length: 17
D gene: -
J gene: TRBJ1-5

CDR3 protein: CSVVGPDRGRDGYTF
CDR3 DNA: TGCAGCGTTGTGGGACCCGACAGGGGGAGGGATGGCTACACCTTC
clone size: few
V gene: TRBV29-1
CDR3 length: 15
D gene: TRBD1
J gene: TRBJ1-2

CDR3 protein: CAIRGTSGKAADNEQFF
CDR3 DNA: TGTGCCATCAGGGGGACTAGCGGGAAGGCGGCGGACAATGAGCAGTTCTTC
clone size: once
V gene: TRBV10-3
CDR3 length: 17
D gene: TRBD2
J gene: TRBJ2-1

CDR3 protein: CASSHNLWGEGTDTQYF
CDR3 DNA: TGTGCCAGCAGTCACAACCTTTGGGGTGAGGGCACAGATACGCAGTATTTT
clone size: -
V gene: TRBV2
CDR3 length: 17
D gene: -
J gene: TRBJ2-3

CDR3 protein: CATGPRGLASYNEQFF
CDR3 DNA: TGTGCCACTGGCCCCCGGGGGCTAGCAAGTTACAATGAGCAGTTCTTC
clone size: -
V gene: TRBV28
CDR3 length: 16
D gene: -
J gene: TRBJ2-1

CDR3 protein: CASSSGTEAYEQYF
CDR3 DNA: TGTGCCAGCAGCTCCGGGACAGAGGCCTACGAGCAGTACTTC
clone size: -
V gene: TRBV13
CDR3 length: 14
D gene: TRBD1
J gene: TRBJ2-7

CDR3 protein: CASSSRQGVNTEAFF
CDR3 DNA: TGTGCCAGCAGCTCCCGACAGGGTGTGAACACTGAAGCTTTCTTT
clone size: -
V gene: TRBV9
CDR3 length: 15
D gene: TRBD1
J gene: TRBJ1-1

CDR3 protein: CASRKAYGYTF
CDR3 DNA: TGTGCCAGCAGAAAGGCGTATGGCTACACCTTC
clone size: -
V gene: TRBV12-3/TRBV12-4
CDR3 length: 11
D gene: -
J gene: TRBJ1-2

CDR3 protein: CAITTSGDNEQFF
CDR3 DNA: TGTGCCATCACGACTAGCGGCGACAATGAGCAGTTCTTC
clone size: -
V gene: TRBV10-3
CDR3 length: 13
D gene: TRBD2
J gene: TRBJ2-1

CDR3 protein: CASSFGRAGNTIYF
CDR3 DNA: TGTGCCAGCAGTTTTGGCAGGGCTGGAAACACCATATATTTT
clone size: -
V gene: TRBV28
CDR3 length: 14
D gene: -
J gene: TRBJ1-3